The 26 T cell receptor beta chains reported below all come from one sample, sequenced in a study of blood T cell repertoires in COVID-19. The protocol was immunoSEQ multiplex PCR, while the TCRdb copy is restricted to in-frame clones and leaves out a portion. The data contain about 77,000 clones, 80% of them seen just once; the ten biggest clones take up 4% to 6%. The sequencing input was peripheral blood. The receptors stem from an older woman with acute or convalescent COVID-19.

This chain uses TRBV6-2 or TRBV6-3 with TRBJ2-5; 8 nucleotides match TRBD2. J lost 3 bases, V lost 3 bases, and 15 bases had no gene match. The CDR3 has 18 amino acids. The germline V gene has CDR1 MNHEY and CDR2 SVGEGT. Here the CDR3 reads CASSYFGGGTFLEETQYF. The CDR3 DNA reads TGTGCCAGCAGTTATTTTGGCGGGGGGACTTTCCTCGAAGAGACCCAGTACTTC.

The chain's CDR3 is CASSHPGGGAIRGYTF. CDR3 nucleotide sequence: TGTGCCAGCAGTCATCCAGGCGGGGGGGCCATCAGAGGCTACACCTTC. The rearrangement links TRBV7-2 to TRBJ1-2; D is possibly TRBD1 (6 bases). Germline assignment: CDR1 SGHTA and CDR2 FQGNSA. V was trimmed by 6 bases and J by 8 bases, leaving 25 bases between them. CDR3 length: 16 amino acids.

The V gene is TRBV5-1, the J gene TRBJ2-1, with 11 bases matching TRBD2. The V and J ends lost 4 bases and 2 bases, in that order; junction bases with no gene match: 14. The CDR3 is 19 residues long. Germline V gene data show CDR1 as SGHRS and CDR2 as YFSETQ. CDR3 in amino acids: CASSAELAGDSLTYNEQFF. CDR3 DNA sequence: TGCGCCAGCAGCGCTGAACTAGCGGGGGATTCACTTACCTACAATGAGCAGTTCTTC.

The chain has TRBV18 and TRBJ1-1, with TRBD1 identical over 7 bases. In germline, CDR1 is KGHSH, CDR2 LQKENI. The V gene end was trimmed by 0 bases and the J gene end by 0 bases; junction bases not matched to a gene: 4. CDR3 length equals 16 residues. CDR3 nucleotides: TGTGCCAGCTCACCACCCGGGACAGTCATGAACACTGAAGCTTTCTTT. Amino acids: CASSPPGTVMNTEAFF.

The chain links TRBV7-2 to TRBJ2-5; 9 nucleotides match TRBD1. The CDR3 spans 16 residues. Germline trimming cut 5 bases from V and 5 bases from J; bases unmatched to any gene: 12. CDR1 SGHTA and CDR2 FQGNSA come from the germline V gene. The CDR3 protein is CASSISWDRVGETQYF. The CDR3 DNA reads TGTGCCAGCAGCATTAGCTGGGACAGGGTAGGGGAGACCCAGTACTTC. Full variable domain (remainder filled in from reference TRBV7-2 and TRBJ2-5): GAGVSQSPSNKVTEKGKDVELRCDPISGHTALYWYRQSLGQGLEFLIYFQGNSAPDKSGLPSDRFSAERTGGSVSTLTIQRTQQEDSAVYLCASSISWDRVGETQYFGPGTRLLVL.

CDR3 sequence (DNA): TGTGCCAGCTCCGGGCAACCGGGACAGGCAGGCACCATATATTTT. This gives the protein CASSGQPGQAGTIYF. The chain employs TRBV18 and TRBJ1-3; 8 nucleotides agree with TRBD1. The CDR3 is made up of 15 amino acids. Germline V gives CDR1 KGHSH, CDR2 LQKENI. The junction had 13 bases not matched to a gene; V was cut back by 6 bases and J by 9 bases.

The table lists this clone with a count of one. V is TRBV6-6 and J is TRBJ2-2; no clear D gene. The germline V gene encodes CDR1 MNHNY and CDR2 SVGAGI (reference sequence). The CDR3 is 14 residues long. V was shortened by 7 bases and J by 4 bases, with 13 bases between the two germline ends. CDR3 sequence reads: CASTQSPGTGELFF. CDR3 nucleotides: TGTGCCAGCACGCAGAGCCCGGGCACCGGGGAGCTGTTTTTT.

This rearrangement joins TRBV6-5 to TRBJ1-1; TRBD1 matches at 7 bases. The CDR3 consists of 13 residues. The germline CDR1 and CDR2 sequences are MNHEY and SVGAGI. The CDR3 region has the DNA TGTGTAACAGGGGATTACATGAACACTGAAGCTTTCTTT. This translates into CVTGDYMNTEAFF.

The table lists this clone with a few counts. The chain is built from TRBV6-5 and TRBJ2-7; 7 positions agree with TRBD1. From germline, CDR1 is MNHEY and CDR2 SVGAGI. V shed 7 bases and J 4 bases; nucleotides not matched to a gene: 10. There are 14 residues in the CDR3. CDR3 in DNA: TGTGCCAGCACCCCCGGCAGGGGGAAATACGAGCAGTACTTC. Translation: CASTPGRGKYEQYF.

V is TRBV29-1 and J is TRBJ2-1; D ambiguous. Germline CDR1 is SQVTM and CDR2 is ANQGSEA. CDR3 length equals 10 residues. Between the trimmed V and J ends, which lost 4 bases and 10 bases, there was a span of 8 bases. CDR3 bases: TGCAGCGTTGGAGGCTGCGAGCAGTTCTTC. Amino acid sequence: CSVGGCEQFF.

The CDR3 reads CASSLTRGEINEQFF. The CDR3, as DNA: TGTGCCAGCAGTCTAACCCGGGGGGAAATCAATGAGCAGTTCTTC. This chain uses TRBV9 with TRBJ2-1, with 7 bases identical to TRBD2. Unmatched junction bases numbered 11, after V lost 5 bases and J lost 6 bases. Germline assignment: CDR1 SGDLS and CDR2 YYNGEE. This CDR3 has 15 amino acids. Complete variable domain (other parts from reference TRBV9 and TRBJ2-1): DSGVTQTPKHLITATGQRVTLRCSPRSGDLSVYWYQQSLDQGLQFLIQYYNGEERAKGNILERFSAQQFPDLHSELNLSSLELGDSALYFCASSLTRGEINEQFFGPGTRLTVL.

The rearrangement joins TRBV6-2 or TRBV6-3 to TRBJ1-1, with TRBD1 matching 7 bases. The CDR3 runs 16 residues. Trimming removed 2 bases from V and 0 bases from J; junction bases left unmatched: 6. Looked up from germline, CDR1 is MNHEY and CDR2 is SVGEGT. The CDR3: CASSYPSGTVNTEAFF. The CDR3 DNA reads as TGTGCCAGCAGTTACCCTTCCGGGACAGTGAACACTGAAGCTTTCTTT.

The chain couples TRBV19 to TRBJ1-6, with D uncertain. Germline lookup yields CDR1 LNHDA and CDR2 SQIVND (reference sequence). The CDR3 extends over 15 amino acids. Trimming took off 5 bases at V and 9 bases at J, with 17 bases between the two ends. The CDR3 region has the DNA TGTGCCAGTAGTCCTTCCGGGAACAAAGCTTCACCCCTCCACTTT. Translating gives CASSPSGNKASPLHF.

This clone was picked up a small number of times. The chain carries TRBV2 and TRBJ2-7; D perhaps matches TRBD2 (5 bases). The CDR3 is made up of 16 amino acids. Trimming removed 1 base at V and 7 bases at J, with 20 bases between. In germline, CDR1 is SNHLY, CDR2 FYNNEI. The CDR3 DNA is TGTGCCAGCAGTGAAGGGGCCGGGCTGGGAGCATGGGAGCAGTACTTC. It translates to CASSEGAGLGAWEQYF.

V gene TRBV6-5 combines with J gene TRBJ1-2; TRBD1 matches at 8 bases. V shed 7 bases, J shed 5 bases, and the junction held 6 bases outside the gene matches. This CDR3 has 13 residues. CDR1 and CDR2 from the germline V gene are MNHEY and SVGAGI. The CDR3 DNA reads as TGTGCCAGCAACGCGGGACAGGCTTATGGCTACACCTTC. Encoded protein: CASNAGQAYGYTF.

This sequence joins TRBV9 and TRBJ1-6, with a weak D call TRBD1 (6 bases). Germline-derived CDR1 and CDR2 are SGDLS and YYNGEE. This CDR3 contains 15 residues. V was cut by 3 bases and J by 3 bases, with 10 bases left in between. The CDR3 DNA reads as TGTGCCAGCAGCGCCCGACAGGACTATAATTCACCCCTCCACTTT. Amino acid sequence: CASSARQDYNSPLHF.

This chain uses TRBV3-1 (or the pseudogene TRBV3-2) with TRBJ1-3, with D tentatively TRBD1 (6 bases). The length of the CDR3 is 13 residues. Looked up from germline, CDR1 is LGHDT and CDR2 is YNNKEL (reference sequence). Trimming cost V 4 bases and J 4 bases, with 8 bases left between them. The CDR3 is CASSRQDGNTIYF. The CDR3 DNA sequence: TGTGCCAGCAGCCGACAGGACGGAAACACCATATATTTT.

This sequence joins TRBV7-2 and TRBJ1-2; TRBD1 matches 7 bases. CDR3 size: 15 residues. CDR1 SGHTA and CDR2 FQGNSA come from the germline V gene. Unmatched junction bases numbered 14, after V lost 3 bases and J lost 10 bases. The CDR3 nucleotides read TGTGCCAGCAGCTTTGAGGGGGCGAACGCGGGACTCTACACCTTC. Its translation is CASSFEGANAGLYTF.

The chain combines TRBV3-1 (or the pseudogene TRBV3-2) with TRBJ1-4; perhaps TRBD1 as D (5 bases). The CDR3 is made up of 14 amino acids. Germline V lookup: CDR1 LGHDT, CDR2 YNNKEL (reference sequence). The ends were cut back, 2 bases at V and 6 bases at J, with 10 bases in the middle. Written as DNA, the CDR3 is TGTGCCAGCAGCCAACATGGGGGGGATGAAAAACTGTTTTTT. Amino acid sequence: CASSQHGGDEKLFF.

This chain connects TRBV5-1 to TRBJ1-2, with 7 bases identical to TRBD1. CDR1 is SGHRS, CDR2 YFSETQ, per germline. The CDR3 is 14 amino acids. The V segment lost 0 bases and the J segment 3 bases; nucleotides outside the gene matches: 2. The CDR3 DNA follows: TGCGCCAGCAGCTTGGAGGGGGCGGACTATGGCTACACCTTC. It specifies CASSLEGADYGYTF.

This clone showed up just once. The gene calls are TRBV7-9 and TRBJ2-2; TRBD1 matches at 9 bases. Trimming cost V 5 bases and J 4 bases; bases outside gene matches: 8. In germline, CDR1 is SEHNR, CDR2 FQNEAQ (reference sequence). The CDR3 runs 16 residues. CDR3 in DNA: TGTGCCAGCAGCCCCCCGGGACAGGGACTCACCGGGGAGCTGTTTTTT. It is translated as CASSPPGQGLTGELFF.

This rearrangement joins TRBV6-5 to TRBJ2-1, with D possibly TRBD2 on 5 matching bases. The CDR3 contains 11 residues. The V gene's germline CDR1 is MNHEY and CDR2 SVGAGI. The V end lost 6 bases, the J end lost 12 bases, and 12 bases lay between the germline ends. The CDR3 DNA reads TGTGCCAGCAGCTCGGGGATGGGGCAGTTCTTC. Amino acid sequence: CASSSGMGQFF.

CDR3 sequence: CASSSGLAGGLAKNIQYF. DNA for the CDR3: TGTGCCAGCAGTTCGGGACTAGCGGGGGGTTTAGCCAAAAACATTCAGTACTTC. The gene calls are TRBV6-2 or TRBV6-3 and TRBJ2-4; 15 nucleotides match TRBD2. CDR3 length: 18 amino acids. V shed 4 bases, J shed 0 bases, and the junction held 4 bases outside the gene matches. Germline CDR1 is MNHEY and CDR2 is SVGEGT.

The chain combines TRBV19 with TRBJ1-1; TRBD1 might be the D (5 bases). Germline lookup yields CDR1 LNHDA and CDR2 SQIVND (reference sequence). There are 15 residues in the CDR3. V was cut by 7 bases and J by 0 bases, with 15 bases left in between. The CDR3 loop reads CASTMVRGMNTEAFF. CDR3 DNA sequence: TGTGCCAGTACCATGGTTCGGGGGATGAACACTGAAGCTTTCTTT.

This chain joins TRBV25-1 and TRBJ1-2; TRBD1 might be the D (5 bases). CDR3 length equals 16 residues. V was pared by 2 bases and J by 5 bases, with 18 bases between. Germline assignment: CDR1 MGHDK and CDR2 SYGVNS. The CDR3: CASSERSLQAPYGYTF. CDR3 nucleotides: TGTGCCAGCAGTGAACGGTCCCTACAGGCTCCATATGGCTACACCTTC.

V is TRBV10-2 and J is TRBJ1-5; TRBD1 is a possible D gene (5 bases). This CDR3 spans 16 amino acids. V gave up 0 bases and J gave up 0 bases, with 9 bases separating them. Germline CDR1 WSHSY, CDR2 SAAADI. The CDR3 here is CASSESEGTSNQPQHF. Written as DNA, the CDR3 is TGCGCCAGCAGTGAGTCGGAGGGGACTAGCAATCAGCCCCAGCATTTT.